This T cell receptor (beta chain) comes out of a study of response to subunit inactivated influenza vaccine. TCRdb reanalysed the RT-PCR reads using MiXCR and keeps one entry per CDR3 protein. Of more than 500,000 distinct CDR3 sequences listed, about 10% are singletons. Germline-derived CDR1 and CDR2 are PRHDT and FYEKMQ (reference sequence). The CDR3 extends over 15 amino acids. On this clonotype: At one boundary the junction diverges from the germline segment, which might be a read error.

These data also formed part of another study, on T cells expressing NK-cell markers. From that report: Generation of TCR beta cDNA was performed by 5'RACE template switching incorporating UMIs.

The V gene is TRBV13, the J gene TRBJ1-3; possible D gene TRBD1, 5 bases. The sequencing here drew on PBMCs from blood, taken on the day of vaccination. This receptor was obtained from a man in his forties or fifties who received an inactivated influenza vaccine. The CDR3 region has the DNA TGTGCCAGCAGCTTGGAGAGGGGATCTGGAAACACCATACATTTT. Translated: CASSLERGSGNTIHF.